This entry features one TCR beta chain sequence. Its antigen is unknown. This entry belongs to a study of post-analysis software for immune sequencing data. About the study: In terms of disease course, relapsing-remitting, secondary progressive and progressive-relapsing multiple sclerosis were included. General study results and limits: Significantly lower normalized Chao1 diversity was found in patients with multiple sclerosis relative to controls. Patients had higher frequencies than controls of roughly five TRBV segments, including TRBV5-6, TRBV5-1 and TRBV20-1.

Libraries were made from TCR beta cDNA, and they carried unique molecular identifiers. Input of about 0.9 to 10 million T cells yielded 400,000 to 550,000 cDNA molecules. TCRdb processed the PCR reads anew with MiXCR; each CDR3 protein has one entry. The sample includes 380,000 or so distinct CDR3 sequences, around a third of them seen just once. Germline V gives CDR1 SGHRS, CDR2 YFSETQ. V lost 0 bases, J lost 6 bases, and 6 bases stayed unmatched. The CDR3 runs to 15 residues. The rearrangement joins TRBV5-1 to TRBJ2-1; 7 bases fit TRBD1. This sequence was found in a girl under 18 with multiple sclerosis. Source material: blood. The CDR3 sequence is CASSLEGTDCNEQFF. The CDR3 coding sequence is TGCGCCAGCAGCTTGGAGGGGACAGACTGCAATGAGCAGTTCTTC.